A selection of T cell receptor beta chains follows, all from one sample in a study of T-cell reconstitution after alpha-beta-depleted transplantation in children. Via MiXCR, TCRdb re-called the PCR reads, giving one row per CDR3 protein. The sample records 440,000 or so distinct CDR3 sequences, 43% being singletons. Specimen: PBMCs, collected before TCRalphabeta/CD19-depleted stem cell transplant. All receptors derive from a girl aged 2 to 10 with aplastic anemia, due to receive a stem cell transplant. Each CDR3 is given with its conserved first and last residue. D genes are given only for firm matches.

>TRBV5-5|-|16
CASSLARGGLTGELFF
>TRBV5-6|TRBD2|15
CASSLSPSGAYEQYF
>TRBV7-2|TRBD2|19
CASSLPARPASGRRNEQFF
>TRBV5-5|TRBD1|15
CASSFPGTGVYEQYF
>TRBV7-9|TRBD2|13
CASSLTSFNEQFF
>TRBV5-1|TRBD2|14
CASSSGGGTETQYF
>TRBV7-3|-|16
CASSPGWEGNTGELFF
>TRBV20-1|-|12
CSAHIGTFEQFF
>TRBV7-6|TRBD2|19
CASSLADAGTQLAGGEQFF
>TRBV6-1|TRBD2|16
CASNRGTSGPYNEQFF
>TRBV20-1|-|15
CSARFDSTGNSPLHF
>TRBV20-1|TRBD1|15
CSARDTGTGGHEQYF
>TRBV3-1|-|16
CASSQDDQQITDTQYF
>TRBV7-2|-|17
CASSLGPRGGAAGELFF
>TRBV24-1|-|13
CATSERGWETQYF
>TRBV6-2/TRBV6-3|-|12
CASSYGIYEQYF
>TRBV28|-|15
CASSSAPATNEKLFF
>TRBV5-5|-|15
CASSSETLWNHEQFF
>TRBV20-1|TRBD1|16
CSAEPPGTALSYEQYF
>TRBV11-2|-|13
CASSFPGGSEQFF
>TRBV9|TRBD2|18
CASSVRAAGLAIADTQYF
>TRBV4-3|-|15
CASSQDRSRTDTQYF
>TRBV3-1|-|16
CASSQGTGGAGETQYF
>TRBV7-9|-|16
CASSLVQVTRTDTQYF
>TRBV4-1|-|15
CASSQEDSLTYEQYF
>TRBV9|-|15
CASSVGGSGANVLTF
>TRBV20-1|-|12
CSASGRPHEQYF
>TRBV11-2|-|13
CASSPSGGKGAFF
>TRBV10-2|-|13
CASTQGGGETQYF
>TRBV5-1|-|15
CASSLVGGGTDTQYF
>TRBV19|-|15
CASSIDHDPSDEQFF
>TRBV4-1|TRBD2|16
CASSQVGRERTDTQYF
>TRBV12-3/TRBV12-4|-|13
CASTNMLSYGYTF
>TRBV20-1|-|14
CSAGTGGGNQPQHF
>TRBV7-6|TRBD2|20
CASSLAIGIAGTSGTDTQYF
>TRBV5-5|TRBD2|15
CASSSSGGATGELFF
>TRBV20-1|-|15
CSARDGTPGDNEQFF
>TRBV5-1|-|13
CASAGRTNTEAFF
>TRBV20-1|-|11
CSAGGPETQYF
>TRBV20-1|TRBD1|16
CCARGRTGKGNSPLHF
>TRBV20-1|-|14
CSAGGNRERDTQYF
>TRBV12-3/TRBV12-4|TRBD2|16
CASSLELAGAFYEQYF
>TRBV6-5|-|15
CASSYSNQGGNEQFF
>TRBV7-2|TRBD2|15
CASSGTRAPSGEQFF
>TRBV2|-|14
CASSKAASYNEQFF
>TRBV4-1|TRBD1|16
CASSQDRDRVIYEQYF
>TRBV5-5|-|15
CASSSSGTVYYEQYF
>TRBV5-1|-|13
CASSYGGRATQYF